The present T cell receptor (beta chain) was sequenced within a study of OX40 agonist ivuxolimab in advanced cancers. On this clone itself: The antigen remains undetermined.

The CDR3 length is 14 residues. CDR1 and CDR2 (germline): MNHEY, SMNVEV (reference sequence). Losses at the gene ends were 3 bases for V and 7 bases for J; bases not matched to a gene: 7. Peripheral blood came from all dose cohorts at three timepoints. The study, taken as a whole, reports: Low normalized T-cell clonal expansion also characterized some of the nonresponders. Both CD4+ and CD8+ T cell populations in blood had undergone clonal expansion by week 6 at 0.1 to 3.0 mg/kg. More expanded clones were seen, on average, in CD8+ T cells than in CD4+.

Produced via immunoSEQ multiplex PCR; TCRdb's table is partial and in-frame only. Of tens of thousands of clones in the sample, approximately 86% are singletons; the top ten hold 28%. V is TRBV27 and J is TRBJ1-2; 8 nucleotides agree with TRBD1. This clonotype was obtained from an adult with an advanced solid tumor such as melanoma, head and neck, liver or kidney cancer. The sequencing used CD4+ or CD8+ T cells sorted from blood, collected in a trial of the OX40 agonist ivuxolimab. CDR3 DNA: TGTGCCAGCAGTTTCACAGGGGGAATGTCTGGCTACACCTTC. Its translation: CASSFTGGMSGYTF.